The clone carrying this TCR beta chain was recorded at least ten times. What it binds is not known. Losses at the gene ends were 4 bases for V and 6 bases for J; bases not matched to a gene: 5. The CDR3 contains 15 residues. These data come from a study of glioma-infiltrating T cells. Study results and limitations: Very few CDR3 sequences were shared between tissue and blood.

Amplification of TCR alpha and beta CDR3 regions from RNA used iRepertoire nested multiplex PCR. TCRdb called the multiplex PCR reads again in MiXCR, with one record for every CDR3 protein. The table includes some 93,000 distinct CDR3 sequences, about 37% detected once. This clonotype was sampled from a human donor with low-grade glioma or glioblastoma, undergoing nonglioma brain surgery, or in good health (not recorded which). The V call is TRBV12-3 or TRBV12-4, the J call TRBJ2-1; 11 nucleotides match TRBD1. Sequenced: glioma tissue, nonneoplastic brain tissue, or PBMCs (not recorded which). CDR3 region: CASSSGTGGINEQFF. The CDR3 nucleotides read TGTGCCAGCAGTTCCGGGACAGGGGGTATCAATGAGCAGTTCTTC.